What follows describes a single TCR beta chain. At one end, the junction sequence differs from germline, possibly due to a read error. This sample is drawn from a study of T cell repertoires in cytomegalovirus infection. Study-wide context: Carrying CMV and the relevant HLA type showed in public TCR beta signatures.

TCRdb reanalysed the reads using MiXCR and keeps one entry per CDR3 protein. Here the sample spans nearly 650,000 distinct CDR3 sequences, 20% to 25% being singletons. Germline CDR1 reads SGHDN; CDR2 reads FVKESK. This CDR3 region has 14 residues. Sample: CD8+ T cells from PBMCs. The chain links TRBV14 to TRBJ2-7, with D tentatively TRBD1 (6 bases). This sequence was found in a human donor in good health (CMV status not recorded). Some clones in this sample may be carry-over from other donors' samples. The CDR3 spells CVSTRAGDIHEQYF. As DNA, the CDR3 is TGTGTCAGCACCCGGGCAGGGGATATCCACGAGCAGTACTTC.